Below are 23 T cell receptor beta chains sequenced from a single sample in a study of cytomegalovirus exposure and HLA in healthy donors. PCR was performed using 60 Vbeta and 13 Jbeta primers. Clones were read by immunoSEQ multiplex PCR, and TCRdb kept only the in-frame ones, dropping some. The repertoire consists of about 120,000 clones, with around three quarters occurring once and the leading ten covering over 5.5%. Sequencing input: PBMCs. The receptors here all came from a woman aged 40 to 50 in good health and CMV-seronegative.

The chain is built from TRBV19 and TRBJ1-5; D may be TRBD1 (5 bases). Trimming shortened V by 4 bases and J by 3 bases, and 7 bases separated the two germline ends. Germline CDR1 LNHDA, CDR2 SQIVND (reference sequence). This CDR3 has 13 amino acids. CDR3 sequence reads: CASSKTDNQPQHF. CDR3 nucleotide sequence: TGTGCCAGTAGTAAGACAGACAATCAGCCCCAGCATTTT.

J is TRBJ2-2 and V is TRBV7-6, with 10 bases identical to TRBD2. The germline CDR1 and CDR2 sequences are SGHVS and FNYEAQ. V lost 1 base, J lost 13 bases, and 15 bases stayed unmatched. The CDR3 runs 17 residues. In DNA form, the CDR3 reads TGTGCCAGCAGCTTAGTGGCTAGCGGGAGTGCTTTGGCGGGGCTGTTTTTT. This codes for CASSLVASGSALAGLFF.

This chain links TRBV7-2 with TRBJ2-7, with D perhaps matching TRBD1 (6 bases). Trimming took off 5 bases at V and 3 bases at J, with 14 bases between the two ends. The CDR3 loop spans 14 amino acids. CDR1 SGHTA and CDR2 FQGNSA come from the germline V gene. The CDR3 coding sequence is TGTGCCAGCAGCCCCACCCGGACAGTCTACGAGCAGTACTTC. It yields the protein CASSPTRTVYEQYF.

The rearrangement joins TRBV5-1 to TRBJ2-7, with D tentatively TRBD2 (6 bases). The V and J ends lost 7 bases and 2 bases respectively, with 13 bases between them. The V gene's germline CDR1 is SGHRS and CDR2 YFSETQ. CDR3 length: 13 amino acids. The CDR3 DNA reads as TGCGCCAGCGCGGGACGCCCGGCCTACGAGCAGTACTTC. Its protein is CASAGRPAYEQYF.

The rearrangement uses TRBV9 and TRBJ1-5; 7 nucleotides line up with TRBD1. Looked up from germline, CDR1 is SGDLS and CDR2 is YYNGEE. This CDR3 is built from 14 residues. After removal of 5 bases from V and 5 bases from J, the junction contained 7 bases not matched to a gene. The CDR3, as DNA: TGTGCCAGCAGTCCGGGACAGAGTTATCAGCCCCAGCATTTT. Translated, it gives CASSPGQSYQPQHF.

This rearrangement joins TRBV19 to TRBJ1-2; TRBD1 agrees at 7 bases. The CDR3 is 16 amino acids. In germline, CDR1 is LNHDA, CDR2 SQIVND (reference sequence). V lost 7 bases and J lost 0; bases outside the gene matches: 11. The chain's CDR3 is CASTIDRAFPNYGYTF. The CDR3 DNA reads TGTGCCAGTACCATCGACAGGGCTTTTCCTAACTATGGCTACACCTTC.

Note on this clone: The sample carries other DNA sequences with the same CDR3. The rearrangement links TRBV25-1 to TRBJ1-3, with unresolved D. This CDR3 has 15 residues. V was cut by 1 base and J by 0 bases, with 7 bases left in between. Germline V lookup: CDR1 MGHDK, CDR2 SYGVNS. CDR3 amino acids: CASSESGSSGNTIYF. Here the CDR3 DNA reads TGTGCCAGCAGTGAATCCGGGAGCTCTGGAAACACCATATATTTT.

The rearrangement joins TRBV28 to TRBJ1-5; weak D call: TRBD1 (5 bases). The V end lost 1 base, the J end lost 2 bases, and 9 bases lay between the germline ends. The CDR3 totals 15 residues. Germline V lookup: CDR1 MDHEN, CDR2 SYDVKM. The CDR3 nucleotides read TGTGCCAGCAGTTTATTGGGGGGTGGCAATCAGCCCCAGCATTTT. This sequence encodes CASSLLGGGNQPQHF.

The chain couples TRBV5-5 to TRBJ1-2; the D gene is possibly TRBD1 (5 bases). V was clipped by 4 bases and J by 3 bases, with 13 bases between them. This CDR3 spans 14 amino acids. From germline, CDR1 is SGHKS and CDR2 YYEKEE (reference sequence). CDR3: CASSRSREDYGYTF. In DNA form, the CDR3 reads TGTGCCAGCAGCAGATCCAGGGAGGACTATGGCTACACCTTC.

The chain employs TRBV29-1 and TRBJ2-7; D uncertain. This CDR3 spans 12 amino acids. The V gene lost 6 bases and the J gene lost 0 bases, with 9 bases spanning the gap. From germline, CDR1 is SQVTM and CDR2 ANQGSEA. CDR3: CSVLRSSYEQYF. CDR3 nucleotides: TGCAGCGTACTAAGGAGCTCCTACGAGCAGTACTTC.

This clone was found a few times. This rearrangement joins TRBV28 to TRBJ1-5; D not certain. Trimming pared 5 bases from V and 3 bases from J, leaving 8 bases between. Per the germline V gene, CDR1 is MDHEN and CDR2 is SYDVKM. The CDR3 is 13 residues long. In DNA form, the CDR3 reads TGTGCCAGCAGTCGTGTTGTCAATCAGCCCCAGCATTTT. As protein: CASSRVVNQPQHF.

The chain is built from TRBV2 and TRBJ1-1, with no clear D. V lost 5 bases, J lost 5 bases, and 9 bases lay in between. CDR3 length: 12 residues. Germline assignment: CDR1 SNHLY and CDR2 FYNNEI. CDR3 nucleotide sequence: TGTGCCAGCAGTCGATTCGGGACTGAAGCTTTCTTT. It yields the protein CASSRFGTEAFF.

The rearrangement joins TRBV28 to TRBJ2-2, with D possibly TRBD2 on 6 matching bases. Trimming left V 6 bases short and J 5 bases short, with 16 bases between. The CDR3 extends over 15 amino acids. Germline-derived CDR1 and CDR2 are MDHEN and SYDVKM. The CDR3 nucleotides read TGTGCCAGCAGCCTCGGGGGTACGGTGACCGGGGAGCTGTTTTTT. As protein: CASSLGGTVTGELFF.

The chain links TRBV7-2 to TRBJ1-2; D gene ambiguous. The V gene lost 5 bases and the J gene lost 0 bases, with 4 bases spanning the gap. Germline V gene sequence: CDR1 SGHTA, CDR2 FQGNSA. The CDR3 spans 12 residues. CDR3 region: CASSRSNYGYTF. In nucleotides, the CDR3 is TGTGCCAGCAGCCGGTCTAACTATGGCTACACCTTC. The whole variable domain, filled in from reference TRBV7-2 and TRBJ1-2, reads GAGVSQSPSNKVTEKGKDVELRCDPISGHTALYWYRQSLGQGLEFLIYFQGNSAPDKSGLPSDRFSAERTGGSVSTLTIQRTQQEDSAVYLCASSRSNYGYTFGSGTRLTVV.

The chain links TRBV7-3 to TRBJ2-5, with TRBD2 matching 7 bases. This CDR3 has 16 amino acids. The V gene end was trimmed by 0 bases and the J gene end by 5 bases; junction bases not matched to a gene: 9. Germline V CDR1 and CDR2: SGHTA, FQGTGA. DNA for the CDR3: TGTGCCAGCAGCTTAACCGGTGGGAGGGCCCTGGAGACCCAGTACTTC. Amino acids: CASSLTGGRALETQYF.

The chain employs TRBV18 and TRBJ1-1, with D possibly TRBD1 on 6 matching bases. From germline, CDR1 is KGHSH and CDR2 LQKENI. Trimming took off 6 bases at V and 0 bases at J, with 17 bases between the two ends. The CDR3 sequence is 16 residues long. CDR3 coding DNA: TGTGCCAGCTCGTCCTACGGGGGGGCAATGAACACTGAAGCTTTCTTT. This sequence encodes CASSSYGGAMNTEAFF.

CDR3 region: CASSQGARETQYF. DNA of the CDR3: TGTGCCAGCAGTCAGGGGGCGCGTGAGACCCAGTACTTC. This chain uses TRBV6-1 with TRBJ2-5; 8 nucleotides line up with TRBD1. Germline lookup yields CDR1 MNHNS and CDR2 SASEGT. The CDR3 is 13 amino acids. Trimming removed 5 bases from V and 5 bases from J; junction bases left unmatched: 4.

As regards this clone: The same CDR3 also results from other DNA sequences found in this sample. The genes are TRBV6-6 and TRBJ2-7; TRBD1 matches at 10 bases. This CDR3 comprises 16 residues. V lost 0 bases and J lost 4; bases outside the gene matches: 6. Per the germline V gene, CDR1 is MNHNY and CDR2 is SVGAGI (reference sequence). In DNA form, the CDR3 reads TGTGCCAGCAGTTACTCTGCGACAGGGGGCTCGTACGAGCAGTACTTC. Amino acids: CASSYSATGGSYEQYF.

This clone came up once. The chain links TRBV28 to TRBJ1-6; maybe TRBD1 (5 bases). CDR3 length: 12 amino acids. CDR1 and CDR2 from the germline V gene are MDHEN and SYDVKM. Trimming shortened V by 11 bases and J by 10 bases, and 15 bases separated the two germline ends. This CDR3 reads CAALPEGSPLHF. CDR3 sequence (DNA): TGTGCCGCCCTCCCGGAGGGGTCACCCCTCCACTTT. The whole variable domain, remainder taken from reference TRBV28 and TRBJ1-6, is DVKVTQSSRYLVKRTGEKVFLECVQDMDHENMFWYRQDPGLGLRLIYFSYDVKMKEKGDIPEGYSVSREKKERFSLILESASTNQTSMYLCAALPEGSPLHFGNGTRLTVT.

This clone was observed a few times. The rearrangement links TRBV19 to TRBJ1-1; D is perhaps TRBD1 (6 bases). V was pared by 11 bases and J by 6 bases, with 13 bases between. CDR3 length: 11 residues. The germline CDR1 and CDR2 sequences are LNHDA and SQIVND (reference sequence). The CDR3 reads CAVQGFPEAFF. Here the CDR3 DNA reads TGTGCCGTTCAGGGGTTCCCTGAAGCTTTCTTT.

This clone was observed a single time. The V and J genes are TRBV6-5 and TRBJ1-1; TRBD1 is a possible D gene (5 bases). V was shortened by 6 bases and J by 4 bases, with 15 bases between the two germline ends. The CDR3 totals 14 residues. Germline V gives CDR1 MNHEY, CDR2 SVGAGI. The CDR3 sequence: CASRAEGASTEAFF. CDR3 sequence (DNA): TGTGCCAGCAGAGCCGAAGGGGCATCCACTGAAGCTTTCTTT.

This clone has more than one count but fewer than ten. Other DNA sequences from this sample encode an identical CDR3 as well. This chain joins TRBV7-9 and TRBJ1-2, with D unclear. Looked up from germline, CDR1 is SEHNR and CDR2 is FQNEAQ (reference sequence). Trimming removed 5 bases at V and 4 bases at J, with 5 bases between. The CDR3 contains 11 residues. The CDR3, as DNA: TGTGCCAGCAGCCTATCCTATGGCTACACCTTC. Its translation: CASSLSYGYTF.

The chain couples TRBV15 to TRBJ2-7, with 7 bases fitting TRBD2. V lost 0 bases, J lost 7 bases, and 9 bases stayed unmatched. Per germline, CDR1 LNHNV and CDR2 YYDKDF (reference sequence). There are 15 residues in the CDR3. This chain's CDR3 is CATSRDRASGREQYF. The CDR3 region has the DNA TGTGCCACCAGCAGAGATAGGGCTAGCGGTAGGGAGCAGTACTTC.